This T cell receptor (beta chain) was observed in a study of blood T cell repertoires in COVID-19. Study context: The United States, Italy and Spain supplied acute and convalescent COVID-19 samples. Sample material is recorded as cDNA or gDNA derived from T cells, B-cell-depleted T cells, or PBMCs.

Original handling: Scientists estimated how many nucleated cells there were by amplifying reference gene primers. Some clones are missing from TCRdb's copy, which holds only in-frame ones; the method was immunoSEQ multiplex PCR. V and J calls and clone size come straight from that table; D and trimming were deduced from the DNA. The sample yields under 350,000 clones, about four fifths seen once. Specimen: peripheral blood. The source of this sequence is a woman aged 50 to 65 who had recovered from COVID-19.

The DNA of the CDR3 is TGCGCCAGCAGCCAAGAAGAGGGCCACGAGCAGTACTTC. Translated: CASSQEEGHEQYF. The J gene is TRBJ2-7, the V gene TRBV4-3; possibly TRBD2 for D (5 bases). The length of the CDR3 is 13 residues. The V end lost 0 bases, the J end lost 5 bases, and 8 bases lay between the germline ends. The V gene's germline CDR1 is LGHNA and CDR2 YSLEER.